Presented here are 26 T cell receptor beta chains from one specimen sequenced in a study of Graves' ophthalmopathy and Graves' hyperthyroidism. Investigators amplified TCR beta CDR3 regions from RNA transcripts. HTBI primers were employed in first-round RT-PCR, then a second-round multiplex PCR followed. TCRdb called the multiplex PCR reads again in MiXCR, with one record for every CDR3 protein. The table lists tens of thousands of distinct CDR3 sequences, roughly 47% of them singletons. Sequencing was done on a sample of peripheral blood. The receptors derive from an adult woman with Graves' ophthalmopathy.

This clonotype came up many times. This chain joins TRBV12-3 or TRBV12-4 and TRBJ2-1; 8 bases map to TRBD2. Germline trimming cut 8 bases from V and 2 bases from J; bases unmatched to any gene: 2. This CDR3 comprises 13 residues. CDR3 amino acids: CASGLAAYNEQFF. The CDR3 DNA sequence: TGTGCCAGCGGACTAGCAGCCTACAATGAGCAGTTCTTC.

The genes are TRBV7-2 and TRBJ1-1; 7 bases map to TRBD1. Germline V gene lookup returns CDR1 SGHTA and CDR2 FQGNSA. The CDR3 has 14 amino acids. The junction had 6 bases not matched to a gene; V was cut back by 4 bases and J by 4 bases. The CDR3 is CASSSTGRGTEAFF. The CDR3 nucleotides are TGTGCCAGCAGCTCGACAGGGAGAGGCACTGAAGCTTTCTTT.

A note on this clonotype: At one boundary the junction diverges from the germline segment, which might be a read error. The chain combines TRBV7-2 with TRBJ2-7; no clear D. The CDR3 consists of 16 residues. Germline V lookup: CDR1 SGHTA, CDR2 FQGNSA. In nucleotides, the CDR3 is TGTGCCAGCAGCCCCAGTGGTGGCGGAGCAACCTACGAGCGGTACTTC. Its protein product is CASSPSGGGATYERYF.

CDR3 DNA sequence: TGCGCCAGCAGCCAAGATACGCAGTATTTT. Translation gives CASSQDTQYF. This chain joins TRBV4-1 and TRBJ2-3; D gene uncertain. Germline V CDR1 and CDR2: MGHRA, YSYEKL. V gave up 0 bases and J gave up 8 bases, with 0 bases separating them. CDR3 size: 10 residues.

This rearrangement joins TRBV25-1 to TRBJ2-2; 8 bases line up with TRBD2. The CDR3 loop spans 16 amino acids. CDR1 MGHDK and CDR2 SYGVNS come from the germline V gene. With 7 bases clipped from V and 0 bases from J, the junction kept 7 bases outside the gene matches. The CDR3 sequence: CASTPGGYPNTGELFF. CDR3 nucleotides: TGTGCCAGCACCCCGGGAGGGTATCCGAACACCGGGGAGCTGTTTTTT.

This clonotype has ten or more counts. This chain uses TRBV20-1 with TRBJ2-1; the D gene could be TRBD1 or TRBD2 (6 bases each). CDR1 and CDR2 (germline): DFQATT, SNEGSKA (reference sequence). The CDR3 covers 17 residues. V shed 3 bases and J shed 4 bases, with 22 bases lying between them. The CDR3 DNA reads as TGCAGTGCTAGGGGAGCCCCCCCAGGGGAGGTTTACAATGAGCAGTTCTTC. This gives the protein CSARGAPPGEVYNEQFF.

This clonotype has ten or more counts. The rearrangement joins TRBV12-3 or TRBV12-4 to TRBJ1-2, with 8 bases lining up with TRBD1. The V and J ends lost 3 bases and 6 bases, in that order; junction bases with no gene match: 6. This CDR3 has 14 residues. Here the CDR3 reads CASSFDRGSDGYTF. CDR3 bases: TGTGCCAGCAGTTTCGACAGGGGAAGTGATGGCTACACCTTC.

This rearrangement joins TRBV7-9 to TRBJ2-1; 9 nucleotides align to TRBD2. The CDR3 is 16 residues long. Germline V CDR1 and CDR2: SEHNR, FQNEAQ (reference sequence). After removal of 4 bases from V and 12 bases from J, the junction contained 16 bases not matched to a gene. This CDR3 reads CASSSRGSGSPDTQFF. The CDR3 nucleotides are TGTGCCAGCAGCTCTAGGGGTAGCGGGAGCCCAGATACGCAGTTCTTC.

This clonotype was seen ten or more times. The chain joins TRBV2 to TRBJ2-1, with 14 nucleotides matching TRBD2. V dropped 6 bases and J dropped 6; count of bases not matched to a gene: 7. Germline CDR1 and CDR2: SNHLY and FYNNEI. The CDR3 is 16 residues long. CDR3 sequence reads: CASRRGLAGVFNEQFF. CDR3 nucleotide sequence: TGTGCCAGCAGGAGGGGACTAGCGGGAGTATTCAATGAGCAGTTCTTC. Full variable domain (missing parts from reference TRBV2 and TRBJ2-1): EPEVTQTPSHQVTQMGQEVILRCVPISNHLYFYWYRQILGQKVEFLVSFYNNEISEKSEIFDDQFSVERPDGSNFTLKIRSTKLEDSAMYFCASRRGLAGVFNEQFFGPGTRLTVL.

This clonotype occurred many times. The gene calls are TRBV20-1 and TRBJ1-1; 7 bases line up with TRBD1. Germline CDR1 is DFQATT and CDR2 is SNEGSKA (reference sequence). Germline trimming cut 0 bases from V and 3 bases from J; bases unmatched to any gene: 4. This CDR3 has 14 residues. In DNA, the CDR3 is TGCAGTGCTAGAGATCCGAGGGGGCACACTGAAGCTTTCTTT. It yields the protein CSARDPRGHTEAFF.

The genes are TRBV7-2 and TRBJ1-1; weak D call: TRBD1 (5 bases). Trimming cost V 0 bases and J 4 bases, with 6 bases left between them. The CDR3 consists of 13 residues. Germline CDR1 SGHTA, CDR2 FQGNSA. The CDR3 here is CASSLARATEAFF. Here the CDR3 DNA reads TGTGCCAGCAGCTTAGCCAGGGCCACTGAAGCTTTCTTT.

Comment on this clonotype: The CDR3 does not close with the conserved phenylalanine or tryptophan, likely indicating a read error. The chain carries TRBV28 and TRBJ2-5, with D possibly called TRBD1 or TRBD2 (5 bases each). Germline loops: CDR1 MDHEN, CDR2 SYDVKM. This CDR3 is built from 14 residues. CDR3: CVSSGDPTEETQYC. Here the CDR3 DNA reads TGTGTCAGCAGTGGGGACCCAACGGAGGAGACCCAGTACTGC.

V is TRBV24-1 and J is TRBJ2-2; unclear D gene. Germline V CDR1 and CDR2: KGHDR, SFDVKD. The CDR3 extends over 10 amino acids. The V and J ends lost 9 bases and 5 bases respectively, with 3 bases between them. The CDR3 bases are TGTGCCACCTCAACCGGGGAGCTGTTTTTT. It yields the protein CATSTGELFF.

This clonotype has ten or more counts. The J gene is TRBJ1-1, the V gene TRBV7-2; D gene unclear. Germline CDR1 and CDR2: SGHTA and FQGNSA. The CDR3 is 13 residues long. V was shortened by 5 bases and J by 2 bases, with 9 bases between the two germline ends. The CDR3 nucleotides read TGTGCCAGCAGCACAGTCCCTAACACTGAAGCTTTCTTT. As protein: CASSTVPNTEAFF.

This clonotype was seen ten or more times. V and J are TRBV6-2 or TRBV6-3 and TRBJ2-2; 8 bases are a match to TRBD2. This CDR3 comprises 15 residues. V dropped 6 bases and J dropped 2; count of bases not matched to a gene: 5. The germline gives CDR1 MNHEY, CDR2 SVGEGT. The CDR3, as DNA: TGTGCCAGCAGCCCGACTAGCGACAACACCGGGGAGCTGTTTTTT. It encodes CASSPTSDNTGELFF.

This clonotype was found many times. V is TRBV27 and J is TRBJ2-1, with a possible D match to TRBD2 (5 bases). V shed 3 bases and J shed 0 bases, with 6 bases lying between them. The CDR3 consists of 14 residues. Germline values: CDR1 MNHEY, CDR2 SMNVEV (reference sequence). The CDR3 reads CASSFTSSYNEQFF. For the CDR3, the DNA is TGTGCCAGCAGTTTTACTAGCTCCTACAATGAGCAGTTCTTC.

In this sample, this clonotype turned up many times. This chain joins TRBV20-1 and TRBJ2-5; D gene ambiguous. Germline V gives CDR1 DFQATT, CDR2 SNEGSKA (reference sequence). The length of the CDR3 is 15 residues. Trimming removed 0 bases from V and 0 bases from J, with 11 bases in between. CDR3 loop: CSARDTAGYQETQYF. DNA of the CDR3: TGCAGTGCTAGAGATACGGCCGGGTACCAAGAGACCCAGTACTTC.

This clonotype came up many times. The chain joins TRBV2 to TRBJ2-3; D uncertain. V was clipped by 5 bases and J by 2 bases, with 17 bases between them. The germline CDR1 and CDR2 sequences are SNHLY and FYNNEI. This CDR3 region has 16 residues. CDR3 protein: CASSPKLGIDTDTQYF. CDR3 sequence (DNA): TGTGCCAGCAGTCCTAAGCTAGGGATTGACACAGATACGCAGTATTTT. Full variable domain (rest looked up from reference TRBV2 and TRBJ2-3): EPEVTQTPSHQVTQMGQEVILRCVPISNHLYFYWYRQILGQKVEFLVSFYNNEISEKSEIFDDQFSVERPDGSNFTLKIRSTKLEDSAMYFCASSPKLGIDTDTQYFGPGTRLTVL.

The chain recombines TRBV11-2 with TRBJ1-1, with unresolved D. The V end was cut by 4 bases, the J end by 3 bases, with 6 bases between. The germline gives CDR1 SGHAT, CDR2 FQNNGV. The CDR3 has 12 amino acids. CDR3 loop: CASSSEDTEAFF. The CDR3 bases are TGTGCCAGCAGCTCAGAGGACACTGAAGCTTTCTTT. The variable domain in full, completed from reference TRBV11-2 and TRBJ1-1, reads EAGVAQSPRYKIIEKRQSVAFWCNPISGHATLYWYQQILGQGPKLLIQFQNNGVVDDSQLPKDRFSAERLKGVDSTLKIQPAKLEDSAVYLCASSSEDTEAFFGQGTRLTVV.

This clonotype was recorded many times. This chain links TRBV6-1 with TRBJ2-1; TRBD2 is a possible D gene (6 bases). The CDR3 length is 17 residues. The germline V and J ends were trimmed by 2 bases and 0 bases, with 14 bases remaining between them. Germline V lookup: CDR1 MNHNS, CDR2 SASEGT. CDR3 sequence reads: CASSEFGTSSSYNEQFF. The CDR3 nucleotides are TGTGCCAGCAGTGAATTTGGGACTTCTAGCTCCTACAATGAGCAGTTCTTC.

About this clonotype: A much larger clone lies one base from this, so it may be a read error. The chain has TRBV4-2 and TRBJ2-3; D is tentatively TRBD1 or TRBD2 (6 bases each). This CDR3 is 17 amino acids long. V lost 4 bases to trimming and J lost 1 base, with 18 bases between them. Germline CDR1 is LGHNA and CDR2 is YNFKEQ. CDR3 in amino acids: CASSRDRRGPRTDTQYF. The DNA for the CDR3 is TGTGCCAGCAGCCGAGATCGCCGGGGGCCGCGCACAGATACGCAGTATTTT.

The V and J genes are TRBV20-1 and TRBJ2-7; D might be TRBD1 or TRBD2, each matching 6 bases. Trimming took 3 bases from V and 5 from J, leaving 17 bases between them. CDR1 and CDR2 (germline): DFQATT, SNEGSKA (reference sequence). The CDR3 is 14 residues long. The CDR3: CSARDGGRENEQYF. The CDR3 DNA is TGCAGTGCTAGGGACGGGGGCAGGGAGAACGAGCAGTACTTC.

This clonotype was seen many times. The rearrangement links TRBV13 to TRBJ2-1, with a possible D match to TRBD1 (6 bases). This CDR3 is 14 amino acids long. V gave up 0 bases and J gave up 14 bases, with 17 bases separating them. Germline CDR1 reads PRHDT; CDR2 reads FYEKMQ (reference sequence). The DNA for the CDR3 is TGTGCCAGCAGCTTAGGCCGAGGGGGAATGAATAAGTTCTTC. Protein: CASSLGRGGMNKFF.

This clonotype was detected ten times or more. The chain combines TRBV3-1 with TRBJ2-5, with TRBD2 identical over 10 bases. Looked up from germline, CDR1 is LGHDT and CDR2 is YNNKEL (reference sequence). This CDR3 spans 16 amino acids. J gave up 4 bases and V 6 bases, and 11 bases lay outside the gene matches. Here the CDR3 DNA reads TGTGCCAGCAGTCAAATAGCGGGAGGCTCAGGAGAGACCCAGTACTTC. It codes for CASSQIAGGSGETQYF.

This clonotype was detected ten times or more. The chain links TRBV7-8 to TRBJ1-2, with D hard to call. The CDR3 runs 18 residues. Germline assignment: CDR1 SGHVS and CDR2 FQNEAQ. Trimming cost V 0 bases and J 2 bases, with 19 bases left between them. The DNA for the CDR3 is TGTGCCAGCAGCTTAGCGCAGTTGTGGGAATCCAAGAACTATGGCTACACCTTC. Translating it yields CASSLAQLWESKNYGYTF.

This clonotype has ten or more counts. The chain is built from TRBV5-4 and TRBJ2-5, with 9 bases matching TRBD2. V shed 4 bases, J shed 3 bases, and the junction held 7 bases outside the gene matches. The CDR3 totals 15 residues. CDR1 and CDR2 from the germline V gene are SGHNT and YYREEE (reference sequence). CDR3 DNA sequence: TGTGCCAGCAGCACCCGACTAGCGGTAGAAGAGACCCAGTACTTC. Its protein product is CASSTRLAVEETQYF.